This T cell receptor beta chain comes out of a study of Ad26.COV2.S vaccination and SARS-CoV-2 variants. Across the study: Participants got Ad26.COV2.S intramuscularly, once or twice 56 days apart. Study findings and constraints: Non-spike TCR breadth was similar in vaccine and placebo recipients. Assessments of TCR breadth and depth may have underestimated the total T cell responses.

Clones were sequenced by immunoSEQ multiplex PCR, and TCRdb holds only the in-frame ones, with some missing. The repertoire holds more than 400,000 clones, with 80% to 95% as singletons. Germline V gives CDR1 MNHEY, CDR2 SMNVEV (reference sequence). This CDR3 has 18 amino acids. The ends lost 5 bases at V and 6 bases at J; junction bases unmatched: 21. As for this clone: Its target is unknown.

Described treatment: some 20 received Ad26.COV2.S at low or high dose, single or two shots; 5 received placebo; per-sample allocation not given. Day 63 after the first injection of vaccine or placebo was the sampling time. Expressing Wuhan-strain SARS-CoV-2 spike, an Ad26 vector served as the vaccine. This chain connects TRBV27 to TRBJ2-7; the match to TRBD2 covers 8 bases. This receptor was obtained from a person between 18 and 65 years old who received the Ad26.COV2.S COVID-19 vaccine or a placebo. This sample comprised peripheral blood, obtained in a trial of Ad26.COV2.S vaccine versus placebo. This chain's CDR3 is CASSVTPRGGLVLLEQYF. DNA for the CDR3: TGTGCCAGCAGTGTGACCCCTCGGGGGGGGCTTGTCCTCCTCGAGCAGTACTTC.